Below are 23 T cell receptor beta chains sequenced from a single sample in a study of shared clonotypes between healthy human individuals. The data were produced by immunoSEQ multiplex PCR, yet TCRdb's version contains in-frame clones alone and is incomplete. The sample lists 2 million to 2.5 million clones, 93% occurring once. What was sequenced was naive CD4+ T cells from PBMCs. Indicated subset: CD45RA+ positively selected. The receptors shown here come from a man younger than 30 in good health. Some clones in this sample may be carry-over from other donors' samples.

The V gene is TRBV2, the J gene TRBJ2-1; no clear D gene. The germline V gene encodes CDR1 SNHLY and CDR2 FYNNEI. The CDR3 covers 13 residues. Trimming stripped 6 bases from V and 9 bases from J, with 15 bases between. CDR3 sequence: CASRAAFPGEQFF. CDR3 DNA sequence: TGTGCCAGCAGGGCGGCCTTCCCCGGTGAGCAGTTCTTC.

CDR3 protein: CASSYVGGENEAFF. CDR3 coding DNA: TGTGCCAGCAGTTACGTCGGGGGGGAAAATGAAGCTTTCTTT. The chain carries TRBV6-5 and TRBJ1-1; D might be TRBD1 (5 bases). This CDR3 contains 14 residues. Germline CDR1 MNHEY, CDR2 SVGAGI. Trimming stripped 2 bases from V and 7 bases from J, with 14 bases between.

The chain has TRBV28 and TRBJ1-3; D gene unclear. V lost 3 bases and J 0 bases, leaving 12 bases between the germline ends. Germline loops: CDR1 MDHEN, CDR2 SYDVKM. The length of the CDR3 is 16 residues. The CDR3 nucleotides are TGTGCCAGCAGTTTGCTGACACTGAGCTCTGGAAACACCATATATTTT. Translating gives CASSLLTLSSGNTIYF.

The chain carries TRBV11-2 and TRBJ2-5, with 7 bases identical to TRBD1. The CDR3 is made up of 13 amino acids. Germline V gene sequence: CDR1 SGHAT, CDR2 FQNNGV. V was pared by 4 bases and J by 5 bases, with 4 bases of the junction left unmatched. CDR3 residues: CASSSGQRETQYF. CDR3 nucleotides: TGTGCCAGCAGCTCGGGACAGCGGGAGACCCAGTACTTC.

The V gene is TRBV5-1, the J gene TRBJ1-2, with D maybe TRBD1 (5 bases). The V and J ends lost 4 bases and 2 bases respectively, with 9 bases between them. The CDR3 contains 13 residues. The germline gives CDR1 SGHRS, CDR2 YFSETQ. This CDR3 reads CASSERGNYGYTF. For the CDR3, the DNA is TGCGCCAGCAGCGAGCGGGGGAACTATGGCTACACCTTC.

The chain is built from TRBV6-6 and TRBJ2-5; D may be TRBD1 (6 bases). The CDR3 length is 15 residues. Trimming shortened V by 6 bases and J by 4 bases, and 18 bases separated the two germline ends. From germline, CDR1 is MNHNY and CDR2 SVGAGI (reference sequence). The CDR3 DNA follows: TGTGCCAGCAGGGACTCCGTGCAGGGGCCAGAGACCCAGTACTTC. Translation gives CASRDSVQGPETQYF.

The chain has TRBV7-9 and TRBJ2-3; perhaps D is TRBD1 or TRBD2 (5 bases each). The CDR3 contains 12 residues. V was clipped by 6 bases and J by 7 bases, with 11 bases between them. Germline assignment: CDR1 SEHNR and CDR2 FQNEAQ (reference sequence). The CDR3 DNA reads as TGTGCCAGCAGTCGGGACCTTAATACGCAGTATTTT. Translating it yields CASSRDLNTQYF.

The chain links TRBV6-6 to TRBJ1-2; TRBD1 matches 7 bases. The CDR3 is made up of 15 amino acids. Germline CDR1 MNHNY, CDR2 SVGAGI (reference sequence). V lost 2 bases to trimming and J lost 4 bases; unmatched junction nucleotides: 7. CDR3 in DNA: TGTGCCAGCAGTTACCATACAGGGGATGGCTATGGCTACACCTTC. Its translation is CASSYHTGDGYGYTF.

The rearrangement uses TRBV6-5 and TRBJ2-7; TRBD2 might be the D (7 bases). Trimming took 5 bases from V and 3 from J, leaving 17 bases between them. CDR3 length equals 15 residues. The V gene's germline CDR1 is MNHEY and CDR2 SVGAGI. CDR3 coding DNA: TGTGCCAGCAGTCGACAGGTTGGGGGGGGCTACGAGCAGTACTTC. Translation: CASSRQVGGGYEQYF.

The gene calls are TRBV11-2 and TRBJ2-1; D possibly corresponds to TRBD2 (6 bases). This CDR3 is 15 amino acids long. CDR1 is SGHAT, CDR2 FQNNGV, per germline. Trimming shortened V by 4 bases and J by 5 bases, and 15 bases separated the two germline ends. CDR3 DNA sequence: TGTGCCAGCAGCTCGGGGAGGCAATGGAACAATGAGCAGTTCTTC. Its protein product is CASSSGRQWNNEQFF.

The chain recombines TRBV7-2 with TRBJ2-1, with no clear D. CDR1 is SGHTA and CDR2 is FQGNSA in the germline V gene. This CDR3 region has 15 residues. The V gene lost 1 base and the J gene lost 0 bases, with 7 bases spanning the gap. CDR3 loop: CASSLGFGSYNEQFF. CDR3 DNA sequence: TGTGCCAGCAGCTTAGGATTCGGCTCCTACAATGAGCAGTTCTTC.

The V gene is TRBV5-1, the J gene TRBJ2-7; the match to TRBD1 covers 7 bases. CDR3 length: 12 amino acids. The germline V gene has CDR1 SGHRS and CDR2 YFSETQ. J was trimmed by 4 bases and V by 6 bases; bases with no gene match: 4. CDR3 amino acids: CASTAGGYEQYF. The DNA for the CDR3 is TGCGCCAGCACCGCAGGGGGTTACGAGCAGTACTTC.

This sequence joins TRBV28 and TRBJ1-1; D uncertain. This CDR3 has 12 amino acids. CDR1 MDHEN and CDR2 SYDVKM come from the germline V gene. The ends were cut back, 4 bases at V and 3 bases at J, with 6 bases in the middle. CDR3 loop: CASSWDDTEAFF. The CDR3, as DNA: TGTGCCAGCAGTTGGGATGACACTGAAGCTTTCTTT.

A remark on this clone: Other nucleotide sequences from this sample produce the same CDR3. The chain employs TRBV5-1 and TRBJ2-5, with D possibly TRBD1 on 5 matching bases. The ends were cut back, 2 bases at V and 4 bases at J, with 9 bases in the middle. Germline V gene data show CDR1 as SGHRS and CDR2 as YFSETQ. The CDR3 is 13 residues long. The CDR3 reads CASSFSGPETQYF. The CDR3, as DNA: TGCGCCAGCAGCTTCTCAGGGCCAGAGACCCAGTACTTC.

This clone has a handful of counts. The chain joins TRBV28 to TRBJ1-5; tentative D call: TRBD1 (5 bases). The CDR3 totals 14 residues. V was trimmed by 6 bases and J by 6 bases, leaving 15 bases between them. The germline V gene encodes CDR1 MDHEN and CDR2 SYDVKM. The CDR3 protein is CASSSGTVGQPQHF. The CDR3 DNA reads as TGTGCCAGCAGCAGCGGGACGGTCGGTCAGCCCCAGCATTTT.

The V call is TRBV5-1, the J call TRBJ1-5; TRBD1 might be the D (5 bases). Between the trimmed V and J ends, which lost 2 bases and 6 bases, there was a span of 15 bases. This CDR3 contains 15 residues. Germline-derived CDR1 and CDR2 are SGHRS and YFSETQ. For the CDR3, the DNA is TGCGCCAGCAGCTTTTCGAGCGGGGCGGGTCAGCCCCAGCATTTT. Translation: CASSFSSGAGQPQHF.

The chain joins TRBV6-1 to TRBJ1-4; D is possibly TRBD1 (6 bases). From germline, CDR1 is MNHNS and CDR2 SASEGT. The CDR3 extends over 15 amino acids. The V end was cut by 5 bases, the J end by 0 bases, with 10 bases between. CDR3 DNA sequence: TGTGCCAGCAGTAGAAGACAGGCAACTAATGAAAAACTGTTTTTT. Residues: CASSRRQATNEKLFF.

In this sample, this clone turned up once. The gene calls are TRBV10-3 and TRBJ1-1; TRBD1 is a possible D gene (6 bases). Germline V lookup: CDR1 ENHRY, CDR2 SYGVKD. V lost 4 bases, J lost 5 bases, and 17 bases lay in between. This CDR3 is 15 amino acids long. In DNA form, the CDR3 reads TGTGCCATCAGTGGAAGTGGGGGGCGCCGGACTGAAGCTTTCTTT. Translation gives CAISGSGGRRTEAFF.

On this clone: This sample also contains other DNA sequences that code for the same CDR3. The chain is built from TRBV21-1 and TRBJ2-7; the table's D call, TRBD1, was not checked against the DNA. TRBV21-1 is annotated as a pseudogene. CDR3 length equals 17 residues. This CDR3 reads CASSNPRRGRSSYEQYF. Here the CDR3 DNA reads TGTGCCAGCAGCAACCCGCGAAGGGGCAGGAGCTCCTACGAGCAGTACTTC.

V usage is TRBV6-4 and J usage is TRBJ2-1; D remains unclear. Trimming left V 4 bases short and J 2 bases short, with 9 bases between. The CDR3 runs 14 residues. From germline, CDR1 is MRHNA and CDR2 SNTAGT. As DNA, the CDR3 is TGTGCCAGCAGTGCCAGCGTTACCTACAATGAGCAGTTCTTC. It translates to CASSASVTYNEQFF.

The table lists this clone with a count of one. The chain uses TRBV7-2 and TRBJ2-3, with D unresolved. The germline V gene encodes CDR1 SGHTA and CDR2 FQGNSA. The CDR3 covers 13 residues. V was cut by 0 bases and J by 2 bases, with 3 bases left in between. The CDR3: CASSLAVTDTQYF. Written as DNA, the CDR3 is TGTGCCAGCAGCTTAGCGGTCACAGATACGCAGTATTTT.

The chain is built from TRBV2 and TRBJ1-4, with no clear D. V lost 7 bases to trimming and J lost 4 bases, with 16 bases between them. Germline V lookup: CDR1 SNHLY, CDR2 FYNNEI. There are 15 residues in the CDR3. CDR3 coding DNA: TGTGCCAGCACCTTGGTAGGGATGGGTAATGAAAAACTGTTTTTT. It specifies CASTLVGMGNEKLFF.

CDR3 amino acids: CASSFFRAANYGYTF. CDR3 DNA sequence: TGTGCCAGCAGCTTTTTTAGGGCCGCCAACTATGGCTACACCTTC. The chain employs TRBV7-2 and TRBJ1-2; D call uncertain. Trimming shortened V by 3 bases and J by 2 bases, and 13 bases separated the two germline ends. Germline V gene sequence: CDR1 SGHTA, CDR2 FQGNSA. CDR3 length equals 15 residues.